The T cell receptor beta chain described here comes from a study of blood T cell repertoires in COVID-19. In the study overall: PBMCs, B-cell-depleted T cells, or T cells were the source of the cDNA or gDNA that made up the material.

Trimming left V 1 base short and J 4 bases short, with 4 bases between. This CDR3 region has 12 residues. In germline, CDR1 is LGHNA, CDR2 YNFKEQ. Clones were sequenced by immunoSEQ multiplex PCR, and TCRdb holds only the in-frame ones, with some missing. The table lists 35,000 to 45,000 clones, about 90% of them singletons, with 8% to 10% in the top ten. This sequence joins TRBV4-2 and TRBJ1-2, with no clear D. The clonotype was recovered from a man aged 45-65 years with active COVID-19. The sequencing sample was made of peripheral blood. CDR3 DNA: TGTGCCAGCAGCCAAGGGGCCTATGGCTACACCTTC. Translating gives CASSQGAYGYTF.